The following is a TCR beta chain sequence with its context. Its antigen remains unknown. Naive CD8 cells were CD45RO-negative, positively selected for CCR7, excluding terminally differentiated effector memory CD45RA+ cells. Every donor, a Caucasian adult, lived in Nashville, Tennessee. These data originate in a study of shared clonotypes between healthy human individuals. Overall study results and limits: Naive subsets tended to show greater estimated richness than memory subsets.

Genomic DNA of each subset was evenly split across several immunoSEQ plates. Assay: immunoSEQ multiplex PCR; the TCRdb copy retains only in-frame clones and omits some. The sample consists of roughly 2.1 million clones, approximately 94% of them appearing once. The TCR comes from a man between 18 and 29 years old in good health. Some clones in this sample may be carry-over from other donors' samples. Sequencing used naive CD8+ T cells from PBMCs.

CDR3 DNA: TGTGCCAGCAGTGTCGGGGCGATGAACACTGAAGCTTTCTTT. It translates to CASSVGAMNTEAFF. This chain uses TRBV2 with TRBJ1-1, with D possibly matching TRBD1 (5 bases). The V end was cut by 4 bases, the J end by 0 bases, with 9 bases between. The germline V gene has CDR1 SNHLY and CDR2 FYNNEI. The CDR3 runs 14 residues.